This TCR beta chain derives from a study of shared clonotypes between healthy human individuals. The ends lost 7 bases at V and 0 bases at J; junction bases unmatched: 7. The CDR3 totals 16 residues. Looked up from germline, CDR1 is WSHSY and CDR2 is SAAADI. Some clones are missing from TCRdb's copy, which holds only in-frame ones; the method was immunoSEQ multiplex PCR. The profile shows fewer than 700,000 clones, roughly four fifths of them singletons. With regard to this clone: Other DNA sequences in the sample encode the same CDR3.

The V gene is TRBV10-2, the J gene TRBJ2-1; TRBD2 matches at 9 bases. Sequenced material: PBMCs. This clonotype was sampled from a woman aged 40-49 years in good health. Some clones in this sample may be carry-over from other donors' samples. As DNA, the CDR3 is TGCGCCAGCACAGGGTTTAGCGGGAGCTCCTACAATGAGCAGTTCTTC. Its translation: CASTGFSGSSYNEQFF.